This entry is about one TCR beta chain. Its antigen is currently unknown. The germline V and J ends were trimmed by 3 bases and 7 bases, with 13 bases remaining between them. This CDR3 spans 14 amino acids. Germline V gene sequence: CDR1 SNHLY, CDR2 FYNNEI. Naive CD8 cells were CD45RO-negative, positively selected for CCR7, excluding terminally differentiated effector memory CD45RA+ cells. All donors were Caucasian adults living in Nashville, Tennessee. Libraries were prepared by immunoSEQ multiplex PCR; TCRdb keeps only in-frame clonotypes and omits some of them. The sample holds about 2.1 million clones, 90% to 95% seen once. The sample is drawn from a study of shared clonotypes between healthy human individuals. Study results and caveats: Naive subsets typically showed greater estimated richness than memory subsets. Represented genetic and exposure-history diversity was restricted by having few donors. When compared with the clonotypes that were shared by all four sorted-subset donors, the non-shared clonotypes turned out to have lower generation probabilities.

The source of this sequence is a man younger than 30 in good health. Some clones in this sample may be carry-over from other donors' samples. Input material: naive CD8+ T cells from PBMCs. This rearrangement joins TRBV2 to TRBJ2-1; no clear D gene. CDR3 DNA: TGTGCCAGCAGTGACACCGACCGGCGGAATGAGCAGTTCTTC. Translated: CASSDTDRRNEQFF.